Listed below are T cell receptor beta chains from one sample, sequenced in a study of blood T cell repertoires in COVID-19. Libraries were prepared by immunoSEQ multiplex PCR; TCRdb keeps only in-frame clonotypes and omits some of them. The profile shows about 70,000 clones, nearly 80% of them singletons. The sequencing input was peripheral blood. The receptors come from a woman aged 60-70 years with acute or convalescent COVID-19. Each CDR3 is given with its conserved first and last residue. Each record gives: J gene, D gene, clone size, V gene, CDR3 protein, CDR3 DNA. D genes are given only for firm matches. Size is omitted from some rows. Given values are once, few, many or a class for expanded clones.

j_call: TRBJ2-5; d_call: TRBD2; clone_size: -; v_call: TRBV12-5; cdr3_aa: CASGLVFGSGGYQETQYF; cdr3_nt: TGTGCTAGTGGTTTGGTGTTTGGTAGCGGGGGGTATCAAGAGACCCAGTACTTC
j_call: TRBJ2-5; d_call: -; clone_size: -; v_call: TRBV7-9; cdr3_aa: CASSLVREETQYF; cdr3_nt: TGTGCCAGCAGCTTAGTGCGGGAAGAGACCCAGTACTTC
j_call: TRBJ2-1; d_call: -; clone_size: -; v_call: TRBV7-9; cdr3_aa: CASSHAGAGYNEQFF; cdr3_nt: TGTGCCAGCAGCCACGCGGGGGCCGGCTACAATGAGCAGTTCTTC
j_call: TRBJ1-1; d_call: -; clone_size: -; v_call: TRBV19; cdr3_aa: CASSVTVNGEAFF; cdr3_nt: TGTGCCAGTAGTGTGACAGTTAACGGTGAAGCTTTCTTT
j_call: TRBJ2-7; d_call: TRBD2; clone_size: -; v_call: TRBV28; cdr3_aa: CASSSFTGTSHYEQYF; cdr3_nt: TGTGCCAGCAGTTCCTTTACGGGGACTAGCCACTACGAGCAGTACTTC
j_call: TRBJ2-7; d_call: -; clone_size: -; v_call: TRBV9; cdr3_aa: CASSAGSGPHEQYF; cdr3_nt: TGTGCCAGCAGCGCCGGGTCAGGGCCCCACGAGCAGTACTTC
j_call: TRBJ1-4; d_call: TRBD1; clone_size: -; v_call: TRBV20-1; cdr3_aa: CSASTGANEKLFF; cdr3_nt: TGCAGTGCTAGTACAGGGGCTAATGAAAAACTGTTTTTT
j_call: TRBJ1-2; d_call: TRBD1; clone_size: -; v_call: TRBV6-5; cdr3_aa: CASSSQGGANYGYTF; cdr3_nt: TGTGCCAGCAGTTCCCAGGGGGGAGCTAACTATGGCTACACCTTC
j_call: TRBJ2-3; d_call: TRBD2; clone_size: -; v_call: TRBV7-9; cdr3_aa: CASSPNPSLAGAGDTQYF; cdr3_nt: TGTGCCAGCAGCCCGAACCCGTCCTTAGCGGGGGCGGGAGATACGCAGTATTTT
j_call: TRBJ2-7; d_call: -; clone_size: -; v_call: TRBV30; cdr3_aa: CAWSSPGFARYEQYF; cdr3_nt: TGTGCCTGGAGTTCCCCGGGTTTTGCCCGCTACGAGCAGTACTTC
j_call: TRBJ2-4; d_call: -; clone_size: -; v_call: TRBV2; cdr3_aa: CASSFSKDTEAKNIQYF; cdr3_nt: TGTGCCAGCAGTTTTTCCAAGGACACTGAAGCCAAAAACATTCAGTACTTC
j_call: TRBJ2-5; d_call: -; clone_size: -; v_call: TRBV5-1; cdr3_aa: CASSLDPSETQYF; cdr3_nt: TGCGCCAGCAGCTTGGATCCTAGCGAGACCCAGTACTTC
j_call: TRBJ2-3; d_call: -; clone_size: -; v_call: TRBV6-5; cdr3_aa: CASRGHGSDTQYF; cdr3_nt: TGTGCCAGCAGGGGGCACGGCTCGGATACGCAGTATTTT
j_call: TRBJ1-2; d_call: TRBD1; clone_size: -; v_call: TRBV2; cdr3_aa: CASSATGGTNYGYTF; cdr3_nt: TGTGCCAGCAGTGCTACAGGGGGCACAAACTATGGCTACACCTTC
j_call: TRBJ1-1; d_call: TRBD1; clone_size: once; v_call: TRBV11-2; cdr3_aa: CASSTPGTGVEAFF; cdr3_nt: TGTGCCAGCAGCACCCCAGGGACAGGGGTTGAAGCTTTCTTT
j_call: TRBJ1-5; d_call: -; clone_size: -; v_call: TRBV18; cdr3_aa: CASSPLRNRINQPQHF; cdr3_nt: TGTGCCAGCTCACCCTTGAGGAACAGGATCAATCAGCCCCAGCATTTT
j_call: TRBJ1-2; d_call: TRBD1; clone_size: few; v_call: TRBV7-2; cdr3_aa: CASSLDRGYSNYGYTF; cdr3_nt: TGTGCCAGCAGCTTGGACAGGGGCTACTCTAACTATGGCTACACCTTC
j_call: TRBJ1-2; d_call: TRBD1; clone_size: -; v_call: TRBV5-4; cdr3_aa: CASSTYRGRLHGYTF; cdr3_nt: TGTGCCAGCAGCACCTACAGGGGGCGCTTACATGGCTACACCTTC
j_call: TRBJ2-4; d_call: TRBD1; clone_size: -; v_call: TRBV9; cdr3_aa: CASSYQGEGIQYF; cdr3_nt: TGTGCCAGCAGCTATCAGGGGGAAGGCATTCAGTACTTC
j_call: TRBJ2-3; d_call: TRBD2; clone_size: once; v_call: TRBV27; cdr3_aa: CASSFAGRGTDTQYF; cdr3_nt: TGTGCCAGCAGTTTTGCGGGGAGGGGCACAGATACGCAGTATTTT
j_call: TRBJ2-7; d_call: TRBD1; clone_size: few; v_call: TRBV7-9; cdr3_aa: CASSFWDSEYEQYF; cdr3_nt: TGTGCCAGCAGCTTCTGGGACAGCGAGTACGAGCAGTACTTC
j_call: TRBJ1-5; d_call: -; clone_size: few; v_call: TRBV6-5; cdr3_aa: CASGRPRAGQPQHF; cdr3_nt: TGTGCCAGCGGCCGACCCCGCGCGGGGCAGCCCCAGCATTTT
j_call: TRBJ1-3; d_call: -; clone_size: -; v_call: TRBV9; cdr3_aa: CASSVGPVAGNTIYF; cdr3_nt: TGTGCCAGCAGCGTAGGCCCGGTTGCGGGAAACACCATATATTTT
j_call: TRBJ1-5; d_call: -; clone_size: -; v_call: TRBV28; cdr3_aa: CASSFVQNQPQHF; cdr3_nt: TGTGCCAGCAGTTTCGTCCAGAATCAGCCCCAGCATTTT
j_call: TRBJ1-6; d_call: TRBD1; clone_size: -; v_call: TRBV7-8; cdr3_aa: CASSLDVAGGSPLHF; cdr3_nt: TGTGCCAGCAGCTTAGATGTCGCAGGGGGATCACCCCTCCACTTT
j_call: TRBJ2-7; d_call: -; clone_size: -; v_call: TRBV5-4; cdr3_aa: CASSLVSSYEQYF; cdr3_nt: TGTGCCAGCAGCTTGGTGAGCTCCTACGAGCAGTACTTC
j_call: TRBJ2-5; d_call: TRBD2; clone_size: -; v_call: TRBV15; cdr3_aa: CATSRSPLGGGETQYF; cdr3_nt: TGTGCCACCAGCAGGTCCCCTCTTGGCGGGGGAGAGACCCAGTACTTC
j_call: TRBJ2-1; d_call: -; clone_size: -; v_call: TRBV7-9; cdr3_aa: CASSRTSGEQFF; cdr3_nt: TGTGCCAGCAGCCGCACCTCGGGTGAGCAGTTCTTC
j_call: TRBJ2-2; d_call: TRBD2; clone_size: -; v_call: TRBV19; cdr3_aa: CASSIRRVAGGTNTGELFF; cdr3_nt: TGTGCCAGTAGTATTAGACGGGTAGCGGGGGGAACGAACACCGGGGAGCTGTTTTTT
j_call: TRBJ1-6; d_call: TRBD1; clone_size: -; v_call: TRBV9; cdr3_aa: CASSGDREESPLHF; cdr3_nt: TGTGCCAGCAGCGGAGACAGGGAGGAGTCACCCCTCCACTTT
j_call: TRBJ1-2; d_call: -; clone_size: once; v_call: TRBV4-3; cdr3_aa: CASSQGRQRGYTF; cdr3_nt: TGCGCCAGCAGCCAAGGGCGACAGAGGGGCTACACCTTC
j_call: TRBJ2-1; d_call: -; clone_size: -; v_call: TRBV7-8; cdr3_aa: CASSPGRGEQFF; cdr3_nt: TGTGCCAGCAGCCCCGGAAGAGGTGAGCAGTTCTTC
j_call: TRBJ2-2; d_call: -; clone_size: -; v_call: TRBV3-1/TRBV3-2; cdr3_aa: CASSLSPGELFF; cdr3_nt: TGTGCCAGCAGCCTTAGCCCCGGGGAGCTGTTTTTT
j_call: TRBJ1-1; d_call: -; clone_size: -; v_call: TRBV18; cdr3_aa: CASSPDRFRVSEAFF; cdr3_nt: TGTGCCAGCTCACCTGATAGGTTTCGGGTCTCTGAAGCTTTCTTT
j_call: TRBJ2-7; d_call: -; clone_size: -; v_call: TRBV4-1; cdr3_aa: CASSGGIGEGYEQYF; cdr3_nt: TGCGCCAGCAGTGGAGGGATAGGGGAAGGCTACGAGCAGTACTTC
j_call: TRBJ2-6; d_call: -; clone_size: -; v_call: TRBV6-5; cdr3_aa: CASRLGSSGANVLTF; cdr3_nt: TGTGCCAGCAGACTAGGCAGCTCTGGGGCCAACGTCCTGACTTTC
j_call: TRBJ1-6; d_call: -; clone_size: -; v_call: TRBV21-1; cdr3_aa: CASSKAGRQEVNNSPLHF; cdr3_nt: TGTGCCAGCAGCAAAGCGGGTCGGCAGGAGGTCAATAATTCACCCCTCCACTTT
j_call: TRBJ2-7; d_call: -; clone_size: few; v_call: TRBV3-1/TRBV3-2; cdr3_aa: CASSQETGAHYEQYF; cdr3_nt: TGTGCCAGCAGCCAAGAAACAGGAGCCCACTACGAGCAGTACTTC
j_call: TRBJ2-5; d_call: TRBD2; clone_size: -; v_call: TRBV5-4; cdr3_aa: CASRLAGGLETQYF; cdr3_nt: TGTGCCTCAAGACTAGCGGGGGGGCTAGAGACCCAGTACTTC
j_call: TRBJ2-7; d_call: TRBD2; clone_size: -; v_call: TRBV10-2; cdr3_aa: CASSEGGGLAGFYEQYF; cdr3_nt: TGCGCCAGCAGTGAGGGTGGCGGACTAGCGGGGTTCTACGAGCAGTACTTC
j_call: TRBJ2-2; d_call: TRBD1; clone_size: -; v_call: TRBV7-2; cdr3_aa: CASSLDRGRELFF; cdr3_nt: TGTGCCAGCAGCCTAGACAGGGGCCGGGAGCTGTTTTTT
j_call: TRBJ1-2; d_call: TRBD1; clone_size: -; v_call: TRBV19; cdr3_aa: CASTEGTGDNYGYTF; cdr3_nt: TGTGCCAGTACCGAGGGGACAGGGGATAACTATGGCTACACCTTC
j_call: TRBJ1-2; d_call: -; clone_size: once; v_call: TRBV6-1; cdr3_aa: CASSEAARKYGYTF; cdr3_nt: TGTGCCAGCAGTGAAGCGGCCAGAAAATATGGCTACACCTTC
j_call: TRBJ1-5; d_call: TRBD1; clone_size: once; v_call: TRBV12-3/TRBV12-4; cdr3_aa: CASRGTGNQPQHF; cdr3_nt: TGTGCCAGCAGGGGGACAGGGAATCAGCCCCAGCATTTT
j_call: TRBJ2-5; d_call: -; clone_size: -; v_call: TRBV9; cdr3_aa: CASSAEETQYF; cdr3_nt: TGTGCCAGCAGCGCCGAAGAGACCCAGTACTTC
j_call: TRBJ1-6; d_call: -; clone_size: -; v_call: TRBV5-4; cdr3_aa: CASSLTWNSPLHF; cdr3_nt: TGTGCCAGCAGCTTGACTTGGAATTCACCCCTCCACTTT
j_call: TRBJ1-2; d_call: -; clone_size: -; v_call: TRBV6-6; cdr3_aa: CAAKKGPLGVLGYTF; cdr3_nt: TGTGCCGCAAAAAAGGGCCCGTTAGGGGTCCTTGGCTACACCTTC
j_call: TRBJ1-5; d_call: -; clone_size: -; v_call: TRBV3-1/TRBV3-2; cdr3_aa: CASSHGGNQPQHF; cdr3_nt: TGTGCCAGCAGCCACGGAGGAAATCAGCCCCAGCATTTT
j_call: TRBJ1-4; d_call: -; clone_size: -; v_call: TRBV6-5; cdr3_aa: CASRMGQAGHEKLFF; cdr3_nt: TGTGCCAGCAGAATGGGGCAGGCTGGACATGAAAAACTGTTTTTT
j_call: TRBJ2-1; d_call: TRBD1; clone_size: -; v_call: TRBV10-3; cdr3_aa: CAIRQGALYNEQFF; cdr3_nt: TGTGCCATCAGACAGGGGGCCCTCTACAATGAGCAGTTCTTC